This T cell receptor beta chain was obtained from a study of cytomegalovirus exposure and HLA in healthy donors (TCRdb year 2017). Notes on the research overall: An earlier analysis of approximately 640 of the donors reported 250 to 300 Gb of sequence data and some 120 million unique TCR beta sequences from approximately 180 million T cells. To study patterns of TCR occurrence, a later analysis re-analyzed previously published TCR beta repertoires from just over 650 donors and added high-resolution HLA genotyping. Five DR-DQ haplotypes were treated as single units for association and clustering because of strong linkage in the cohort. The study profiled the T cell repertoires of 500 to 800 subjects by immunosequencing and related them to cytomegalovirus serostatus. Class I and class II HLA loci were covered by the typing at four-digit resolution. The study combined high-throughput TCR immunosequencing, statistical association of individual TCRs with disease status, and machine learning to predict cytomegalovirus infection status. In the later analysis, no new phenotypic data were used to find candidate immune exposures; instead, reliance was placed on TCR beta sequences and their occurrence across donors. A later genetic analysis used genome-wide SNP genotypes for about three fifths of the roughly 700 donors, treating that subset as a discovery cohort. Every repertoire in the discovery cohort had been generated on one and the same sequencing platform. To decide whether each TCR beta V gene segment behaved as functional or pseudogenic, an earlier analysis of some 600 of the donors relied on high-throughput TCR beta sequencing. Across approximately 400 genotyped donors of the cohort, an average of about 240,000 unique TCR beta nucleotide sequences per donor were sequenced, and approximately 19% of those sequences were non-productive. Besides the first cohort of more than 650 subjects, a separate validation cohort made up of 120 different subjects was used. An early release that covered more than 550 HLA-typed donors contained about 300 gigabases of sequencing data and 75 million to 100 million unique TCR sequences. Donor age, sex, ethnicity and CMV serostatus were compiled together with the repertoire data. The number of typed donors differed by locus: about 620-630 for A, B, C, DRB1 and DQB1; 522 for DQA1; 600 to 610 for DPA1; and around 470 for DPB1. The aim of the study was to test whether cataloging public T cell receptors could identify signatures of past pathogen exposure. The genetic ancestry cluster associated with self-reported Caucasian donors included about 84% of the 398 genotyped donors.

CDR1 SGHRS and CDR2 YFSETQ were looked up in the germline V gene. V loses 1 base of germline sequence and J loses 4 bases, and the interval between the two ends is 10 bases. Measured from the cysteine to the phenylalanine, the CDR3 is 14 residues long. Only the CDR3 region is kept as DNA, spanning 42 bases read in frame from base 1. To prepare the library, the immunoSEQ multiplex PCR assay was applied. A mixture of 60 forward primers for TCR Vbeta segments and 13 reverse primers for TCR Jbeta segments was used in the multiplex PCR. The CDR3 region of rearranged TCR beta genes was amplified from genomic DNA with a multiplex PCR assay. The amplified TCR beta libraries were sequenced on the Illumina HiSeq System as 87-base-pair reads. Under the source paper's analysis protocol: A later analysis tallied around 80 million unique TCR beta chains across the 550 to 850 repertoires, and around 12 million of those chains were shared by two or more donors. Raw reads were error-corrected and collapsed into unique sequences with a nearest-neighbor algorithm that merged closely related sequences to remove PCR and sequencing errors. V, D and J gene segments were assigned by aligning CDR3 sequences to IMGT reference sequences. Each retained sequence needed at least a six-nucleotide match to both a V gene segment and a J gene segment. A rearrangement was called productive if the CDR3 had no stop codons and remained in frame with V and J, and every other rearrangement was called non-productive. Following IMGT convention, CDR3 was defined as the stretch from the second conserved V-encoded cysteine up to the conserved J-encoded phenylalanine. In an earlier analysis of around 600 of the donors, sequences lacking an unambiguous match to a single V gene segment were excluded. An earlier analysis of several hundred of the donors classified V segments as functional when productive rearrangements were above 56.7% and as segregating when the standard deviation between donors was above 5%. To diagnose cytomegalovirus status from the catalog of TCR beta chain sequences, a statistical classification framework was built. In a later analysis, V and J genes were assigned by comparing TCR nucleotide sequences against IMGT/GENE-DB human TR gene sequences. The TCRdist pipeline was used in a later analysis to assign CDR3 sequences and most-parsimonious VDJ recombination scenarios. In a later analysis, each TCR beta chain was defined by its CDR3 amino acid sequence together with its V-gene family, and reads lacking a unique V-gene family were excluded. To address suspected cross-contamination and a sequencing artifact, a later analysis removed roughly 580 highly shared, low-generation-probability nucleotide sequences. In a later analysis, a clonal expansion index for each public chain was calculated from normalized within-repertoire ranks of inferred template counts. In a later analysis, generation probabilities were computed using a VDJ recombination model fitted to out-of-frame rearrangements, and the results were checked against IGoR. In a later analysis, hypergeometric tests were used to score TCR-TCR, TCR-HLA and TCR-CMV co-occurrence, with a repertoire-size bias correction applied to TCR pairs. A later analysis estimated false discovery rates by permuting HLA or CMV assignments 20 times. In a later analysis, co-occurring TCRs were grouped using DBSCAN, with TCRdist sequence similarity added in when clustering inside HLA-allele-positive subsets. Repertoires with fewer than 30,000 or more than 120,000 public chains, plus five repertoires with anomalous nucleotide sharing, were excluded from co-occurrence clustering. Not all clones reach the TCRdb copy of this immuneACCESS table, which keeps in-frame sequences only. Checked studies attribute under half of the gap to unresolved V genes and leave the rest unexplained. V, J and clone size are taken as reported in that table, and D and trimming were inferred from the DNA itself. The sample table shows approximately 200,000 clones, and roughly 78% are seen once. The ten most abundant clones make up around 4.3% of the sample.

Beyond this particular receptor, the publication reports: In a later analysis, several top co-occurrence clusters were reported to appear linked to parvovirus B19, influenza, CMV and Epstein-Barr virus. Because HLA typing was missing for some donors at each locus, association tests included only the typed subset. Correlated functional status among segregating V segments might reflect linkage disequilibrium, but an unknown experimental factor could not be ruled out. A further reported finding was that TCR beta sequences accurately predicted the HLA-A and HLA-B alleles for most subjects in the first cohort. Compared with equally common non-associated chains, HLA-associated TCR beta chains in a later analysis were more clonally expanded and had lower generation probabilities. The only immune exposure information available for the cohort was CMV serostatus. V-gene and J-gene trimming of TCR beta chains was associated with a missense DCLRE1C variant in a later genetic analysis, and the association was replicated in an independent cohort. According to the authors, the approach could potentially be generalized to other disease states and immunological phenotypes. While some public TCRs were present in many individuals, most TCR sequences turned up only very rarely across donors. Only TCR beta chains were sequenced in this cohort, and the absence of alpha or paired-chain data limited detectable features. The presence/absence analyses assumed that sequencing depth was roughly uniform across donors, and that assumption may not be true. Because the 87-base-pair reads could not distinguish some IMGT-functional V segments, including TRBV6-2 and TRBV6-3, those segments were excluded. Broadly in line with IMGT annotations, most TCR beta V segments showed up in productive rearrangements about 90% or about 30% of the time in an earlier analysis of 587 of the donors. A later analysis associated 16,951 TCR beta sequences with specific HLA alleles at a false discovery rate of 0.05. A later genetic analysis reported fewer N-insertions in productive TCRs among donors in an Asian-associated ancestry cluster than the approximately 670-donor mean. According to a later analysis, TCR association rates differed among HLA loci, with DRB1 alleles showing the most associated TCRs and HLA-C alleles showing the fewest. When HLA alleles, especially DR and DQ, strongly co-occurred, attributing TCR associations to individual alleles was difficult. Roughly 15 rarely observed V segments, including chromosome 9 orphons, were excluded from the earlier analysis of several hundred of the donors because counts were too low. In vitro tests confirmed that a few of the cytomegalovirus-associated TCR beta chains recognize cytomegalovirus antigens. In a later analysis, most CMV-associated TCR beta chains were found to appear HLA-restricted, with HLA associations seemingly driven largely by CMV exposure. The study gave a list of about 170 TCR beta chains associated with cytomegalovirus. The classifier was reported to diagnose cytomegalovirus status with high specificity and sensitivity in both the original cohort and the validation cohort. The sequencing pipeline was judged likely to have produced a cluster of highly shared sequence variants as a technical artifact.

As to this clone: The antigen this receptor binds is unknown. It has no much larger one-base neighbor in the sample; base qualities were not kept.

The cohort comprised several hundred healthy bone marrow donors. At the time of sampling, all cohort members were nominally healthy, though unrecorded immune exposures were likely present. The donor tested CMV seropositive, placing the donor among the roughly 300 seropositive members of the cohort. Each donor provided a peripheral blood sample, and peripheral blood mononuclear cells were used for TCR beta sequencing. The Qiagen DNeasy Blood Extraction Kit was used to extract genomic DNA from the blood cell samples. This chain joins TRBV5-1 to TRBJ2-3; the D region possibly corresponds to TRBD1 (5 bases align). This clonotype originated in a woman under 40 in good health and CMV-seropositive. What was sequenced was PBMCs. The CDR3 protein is CASSLYQGADTQYF. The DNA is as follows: TGCGCCAGCAGCTTGTACCAGGGCGCAGATACGCAGTATTTT.